The 7 T cell receptor beta chains below were found in one sample sequenced in a study of shared clonotypes between healthy human individuals. The assay was immunoSEQ multiplex PCR, and TCRdb's table has in-frame clones only and misses some. This table holds hundreds of thousands of clones, 96% found once. Sequencing used naive CD4+ T cells sorted from blood. The subset denotes: CD45RA+ positively selected. Receptor source: a woman between 25 and 40 years old in good health.

This rearrangement joins TRBV11-2 to TRBJ1-3; D gene ambiguous. Germline CDR1 reads SGHAT; CDR2 reads FQNNGV. CDR3 length: 16 amino acids. V was trimmed by 1 base and J by 1 base, leaving 11 bases between them. DNA for the CDR3: TGTGCCAGCAGCTTAGGCCCACAGATATCTGGAAACACCATATATTTT. Protein: CASSLGPQISGNTIYF.

The sample holds one count of this clone. The V and J genes are TRBV28 and TRBJ1-4, with D possibly TRBD1 on 5 matching bases. Trimming took 5 bases from V and 13 from J, leaving 17 bases between them. This CDR3 has 13 amino acids. The germline V gene has CDR1 MDHEN and CDR2 SYDVKM. The CDR3: CASSPGDRLGLFF. The CDR3 DNA is TGTGCCAGCAGTCCGGGGGACCGCCTGGGACTGTTTTTT.

This clone was seen a single time. The rearrangement joins TRBV29-1 to TRBJ2-5; D possibly uses TRBD1 or TRBD2 (5 bases each). The DNA matches TRBJ2-7 better at its end, which makes the J call doubtful. This CDR3 is 12 amino acids long. Per the germline V gene, CDR1 is SQVTM and CDR2 is ANQGSEA. The CDR3 loop reads CSVGTATYEQYF. In DNA form, the CDR3 reads TGCAGCGTGGGGACGGCGACCTACGAGCAGTACTTC.

The chain joins TRBV7-3 to TRBJ2-3, with 8 positions matching TRBD2. Germline V gene data show CDR1 as SGHTA and CDR2 as FQGTGA. The trim removed 3 bases at V and 5 bases at J, leaving 13 bases unmatched. The CDR3 totals 17 residues. CDR3 sequence (DNA): TGTGCCAGCAGCTTTTCAGCAGGGATAGCGGGAATAGATACGCAGTATTTT. It encodes CASSFSAGIAGIDTQYF.

The CDR3 here is CASSAKTAPGTDTQYF. In DNA, the CDR3 is TGTGCCAGTAGTGCCAAGACAGCCCCGGGGACAGATACGCAGTATTTT. This rearrangement joins TRBV19 to TRBJ2-3; D could derive from TRBD1 or TRBD2 (5 bases each). The CDR3 runs 16 residues. Germline CDR1 reads LNHDA; CDR2 reads SQIVND (reference sequence). V lost 5 bases and J 3 bases, leaving 18 bases between the germline ends.

This clone has just one count. The chain recombines TRBV25-1 with TRBJ2-5; 7 bases map to TRBD2. This CDR3 contains 15 residues. J gave up 4 bases and V 2 bases, and 7 bases lay outside the gene matches. Germline CDR1 and CDR2: MGHDK and SYGVNS. The CDR3 DNA sequence: TGTGCCAGCAGTGAACCGACTAGCATCCCAGAGACCCAGTACTTC. This encodes CASSEPTSIPETQYF.

The gene calls are TRBV5-5 and TRBJ1-2, with 8 bases matching TRBD1. This CDR3 is built from 14 residues. CDR1 SGHKS and CDR2 YYEKEE come from the germline V gene (reference sequence). With V trimmed by 0 bases and J by 8 bases, 6 bases remained unmatched. CDR3 sequence (DNA): TGTGCCAGCAGCTTGGCAGGGGGCATGCGAGGCTACACCTTC. Protein product: CASSLAGGMRGYTF. Based on the CDR3 plus reference TRBV5-5 and TRBJ1-2, the full variable domain is DAGVTQSPTHLIKTRGQQVTLRCSPISGHKSVSWYQQVLGQGPQFIFQYYEKEERGRGNFPDRFSARQFPNYSSELNVNALLLGDSALYLCASSLAGGMRGYTFGSGTRLTVV.